The clone carrying this T cell receptor (beta chain) was seen many times. Its antigen is unknown. MiXCR, run by TCRdb on the 5' RACE reads, gives a single entry per CDR3 protein. The sample lists some 25,000 distinct CDR3 sequences, approximately 7.7% occurring once. Time point: sample taken at primary tumor resection. Samples were donated by 72 untreated early-stage non-small cell lung cancer patients. The input material, whole RNA from tumor, nontumor lung or frozen PBMC, was sequenced unsorted. Germline V gene sequence: CDR1 LNHNV, CDR2 YYDKDF (reference sequence). The ends lost 2 bases at V and 12 bases at J; junction bases unmatched: 12. CDR3 length: 16 residues. These data come from a study of spatial heterogeneity in lung cancer. Overall study findings and caveats: One measure, the expanded intratumoral alpha and beta TCR count, tracked tumor mutation counts. Ubiquitous and regional expanded TCR counts correlated with ubiquitous and regional nonsynonymous mutations, respectively.

The starting material was lung tumor tissue, obtained at surgery. The genes are TRBV15 and TRBJ2-1; the match to TRBD2 covers 11 bases. The source is a male donor with early-stage non-small cell lung cancer. CDR3 in amino acids: CATSRPSGGPLGGQFF. The DNA for the CDR3 is TGTGCCACCAGCAGACCTAGCGGGGGGCCCCTTGGAGGGCAGTTCTTC.